A selection of T cell receptor beta chains follows, all from one sample in a study of T cell repertoires in cytomegalovirus infection. No antigen is known for these receptors. In TCRdb, the reads were re-called with MiXCR into one record per CDR3 protein. This sample has some 500,000 distinct CDR3 sequences; 30% to 40% occur once, and the top ten carry 17%. Source: cultured PBMCs, taken from culture after CMV antigen stimulation. These TCRs come from a human donor in good health (CMV status not recorded). Some clones in this sample may be carry-over from other donors' samples. Each CDR3 is given with its conserved first and last residue. D genes are given only for firm matches. Size tells how often a clone was seen (once, few, many) or the class of an expanded clone, and some rows leave it out.

CDR3 DNA: TGTGCCAGCAGTTACTCTTTAGGGGGCACCGGGGAGCTGTTTTTT; CDR3 protein: CASSYSLGGTGELFF; clone size: NA; V gene: TRBV6-5; J gene: TRBJ2-2; D gene: NA
CDR3 DNA: TGTGCCAGCAGCCGACCCCCGGAACACACTGAAGCTTTCTTT; CDR3 protein: CASSRPPEHTEAFF; clone size: NA; V gene: TRBV5-4; J gene: TRBJ1-1; D gene: NA
CDR3 DNA: TGTGCCAGCAGTTCCCGACAGGGCCTAGCTGAAAAACTGTTTTTT; CDR3 protein: CASSSRQGLAEKLFF; clone size: NA; V gene: TRBV27; J gene: TRBJ1-4; D gene: TRBD1
CDR3 DNA: TGTGCCAGCAGCTTAGCGGGAAGGAATTCACCCCTCCACTTT; CDR3 protein: CASSLAGRNSPLHF; clone size: many; V gene: TRBV7-2; J gene: TRBJ1-6; D gene: NA
CDR3 DNA: TGTGCCACCACACCTATACAAGAGACCCAGTACTTC; CDR3 protein: CATTPIQETQYF; clone size: NA; V gene: TRBV12-3/TRBV12-4; J gene: TRBJ2-5; D gene: NA
CDR3 DNA: TGTGCCAGCAGTTCCCACGGACAGGGGGTTGTGGACAATCAGCCCCAGCATTTT; CDR3 protein: CASSSHGQGVVDNQPQHF; clone size: few; V gene: TRBV6-2/TRBV6-3; J gene: TRBJ1-5; D gene: TRBD1
CDR3 DNA: TGTGCCAGCTCGAGTTCGGAGGTGAACACTGAAGCTTTCTTT; CDR3 protein: CASSSSEVNTEAFF; clone size: NA; V gene: TRBV18; J gene: TRBJ1-1; D gene: NA
CDR3 DNA: TGTGCCAGCAGCTCGCCTCTAGCGAACGCAGATACGCAGTATTTT; CDR3 protein: CASSSPLANADTQYF; clone size: NA; V gene: TRBV7-6; J gene: TRBJ2-3; D gene: NA
CDR3 DNA: TGTGCCAGCAGTTTACGGATTTTACAAGAGACCCAGTACTTC; CDR3 protein: CASSLRILQETQYF; clone size: few; V gene: TRBV12-3/TRBV12-4; J gene: TRBJ2-5; D gene: NA
CDR3 DNA: TGTGCCAGTAGTTCATCTAGCGGGGGAAACTACGAGCAGTACTTC; CDR3 protein: CASSSSSGGNYEQYF; clone size: NA; V gene: TRBV19; J gene: TRBJ2-7; D gene: TRBD2
CDR3 DNA: TGTGCCAGCAGCTTCCCCTCCACAGATACGCAGTATTTT; CDR3 protein: CASSFPSTDTQYF; clone size: many; V gene: TRBV11-3; J gene: TRBJ2-3; D gene: NA
CDR3 DNA: TGCGCCAGCAGCCGATCCATTGGTGGCGATGGGGAGACCCAGTACTTC; CDR3 protein: CASSRSIGGDGETQYF; clone size: NA; V gene: TRBV4-1; J gene: TRBJ2-5; D gene: NA
CDR3 DNA: TGTGCCAGCAGCCAAGATCAAGTAGGCCTCTCTGAAGCTTTCTTT; CDR3 protein: CASSQDQVGLSEAFF; clone size: NA; V gene: TRBV14; J gene: TRBJ1-1; D gene: NA
CDR3 DNA: TGTGCCAGCAGTTCACACCAACCAGGGGGCGACGGAGAAGCTTTCTTT; CDR3 protein: CASSSHQPGGDGEAFF; clone size: NA; V gene: TRBV6-6; J gene: TRBJ1-1; D gene: TRBD1
CDR3 DNA: TGCGCCAGCAGCTTGGAGGGGCCGGGCACCGGGGAGCTGTTTTTT; CDR3 protein: CASSLEGPGTGELFF; clone size: NA; V gene: TRBV5-1; J gene: TRBJ2-2; D gene: NA
CDR3 DNA: TGTGCCAGCAGCCAAGCGGTCGCGGGAGGGCCAGATACGCAGTATTTT; CDR3 protein: CASSQAVAGGPDTQYF; clone size: NA; V gene: TRBV4-2; J gene: TRBJ2-3; D gene: TRBD2
CDR3 DNA: TGTGCCAGCAGTTACTCCCTTACAGAGTCTGGGGCCAACGTCCTGACTTTC; CDR3 protein: CASSYSLTESGANVLTF; clone size: many; V gene: TRBV6-2/TRBV6-3; J gene: TRBJ2-6; D gene: NA
CDR3 DNA: TGTGCCAGCAGTCCCGGCGGAGTTTGGGGTCAGCCCCAGCATTTT; CDR3 protein: CASSPGGVWGQPQHF; clone size: many; V gene: TRBV12-3/TRBV12-4; J gene: TRBJ1-5; D gene: NA
CDR3 DNA: TGTGCCACCAGTGAAACTACAGGGGGCTACGGTCAGCCCCAGCATTTT; CDR3 protein: CATSETTGGYGQPQHF; clone size: few; V gene: TRBV24-1; J gene: TRBJ1-5; D gene: TRBD1
CDR3 DNA: TGTGCCAGCAGCGCTAGCGGCATCCCCTACAATGAGCAGTTCTTC; CDR3 protein: CASSASGIPYNEQFF; clone size: few; V gene: TRBV7-2; J gene: TRBJ2-1; D gene: TRBD2
CDR3 DNA: TGTGCCAGCAGCCCCGTTGGGGGCACAGATACGCAGTATTTT; CDR3 protein: CASSPVGGTDTQYF; clone size: NA; V gene: TRBV6-1; J gene: TRBJ2-3; D gene: NA
CDR3 DNA: TGTGCCAGCAGTTTACTTCAGGGGAGAACCACTGAAGCTTTCTTT; CDR3 protein: CASSLLQGRTTEAFF; clone size: NA; V gene: TRBV28; J gene: TRBJ1-1; D gene: NA
CDR3 DNA: TGTGCCAGCAGTTTGGGACATGGATCACCCCTCCACTTT; CDR3 protein: CASSLGHGSPLHF; clone size: NA; V gene: TRBV12-3/TRBV12-4; J gene: TRBJ1-6; D gene: NA
CDR3 DNA: TGTGCCAGCAGCTTCATAGGACAGGGGGCCTACGAGCAGTACTTC; CDR3 protein: CASSFIGQGAYEQYF; clone size: many; V gene: TRBV7-2; J gene: TRBJ2-7; D gene: TRBD1
CDR3 DNA: TGTGCCAGCAGCCCATGGGACAGGGGGAATGAGCAGTTCTTC; CDR3 protein: CASSPWDRGNEQFF; clone size: NA; V gene: TRBV7-6; J gene: TRBJ2-1; D gene: TRBD1
CDR3 DNA: TGTGCCAGCACCAGGACAGAGACGGGCAATCAGCCCCAGCATTTT; CDR3 protein: CASTRTETGNQPQHF; clone size: NA; V gene: TRBV12-3/TRBV12-4; J gene: TRBJ1-5; D gene: NA
CDR3 DNA: TGTGCCAGCAGGGCGGGGGCCGTCTCTGGAAACACCATATATTTT; CDR3 protein: CASRAGAVSGNTIYF; clone size: NA; V gene: TRBV2; J gene: TRBJ1-3; D gene: NA
CDR3 DNA: TGCGCCAGCAGCCAAGAAGACAGGGGGCGATCAGATACGCAGTATTTT; CDR3 protein: CASSQEDRGRSDTQYF; clone size: NA; V gene: TRBV4-1; J gene: TRBJ2-3; D gene: TRBD1
CDR3 DNA: TGTGCCAGCAGTGTTGTAGCTGGGGCCAACGACCTGACTTTC; CDR3 protein: CASSVVAGANDLTF; clone size: NA; V gene: TRBV27; J gene: TRBJ2-6; D gene: NA
CDR3 DNA: TGTGCCAGCAGCTTAGTTGGGGGCAGCAATGAGCAGTTCTTC; CDR3 protein: CASSLVGGSNEQFF; clone size: few; V gene: TRBV7-2; J gene: TRBJ2-1; D gene: NA
CDR3 DNA: TGTGCCAGTAGTCCCAGTAAGGGCGGTGGGGCCAACGTCCTGACTTTC; CDR3 protein: CASSPSKGGGANVLTF; clone size: few; V gene: TRBV19; J gene: TRBJ2-6; D gene: NA
CDR3 DNA: TGTGCCAGTAGTGCCGAGACGGCGCGTTCCAACGTCCTGACTTTC; CDR3 protein: CASSAETARSNVLTF; clone size: NA; V gene: TRBV19; J gene: TRBJ2-6; D gene: NA
CDR3 DNA: TGTGCCAGCAGTTTAGGGCACACGAACTATGGCTACACCTTC; CDR3 protein: CASSLGHTNYGYTF; clone size: NA; V gene: TRBV28; J gene: TRBJ1-2; D gene: NA
CDR3 DNA: TGTGCCAGTAGTCCCGGGACTAGCGGGAGAACCTACAATGAGCAGTTCTTC; CDR3 protein: CASSPGTSGRTYNEQFF; clone size: few; V gene: TRBV19; J gene: TRBJ2-1; D gene: TRBD2
CDR3 DNA: TGTGCCAGCAGCTTGGTCGGCAGGGGAGACTACGAGCAGTACTTC; CDR3 protein: CASSLVGRGDYEQYF; clone size: NA; V gene: TRBV7-8; J gene: TRBJ2-7; D gene: NA
CDR3 DNA: TGTGCCAGCAGAAAAAGCGGGAGCGGGGAGCTGTTTTTT; CDR3 protein: CASRKSGSGELFF; clone size: few; V gene: TRBV12-3/TRBV12-4; J gene: TRBJ2-2; D gene: TRBD2
CDR3 DNA: TGTGCCACCAGCATAGCGGTAAAAACATACAATGAGCAGTTCTTC; CDR3 protein: CATSIAVKTYNEQFF; clone size: NA; V gene: TRBV15; J gene: TRBJ2-1; D gene: NA
CDR3 DNA: TGTGCCAGCAGCCCTCGGAGTAACCCCGTCGGGGAGCTGTTTTTT; CDR3 protein: CASSPRSNPVGELFF; clone size: NA; V gene: TRBV7-2; J gene: TRBJ2-2; D gene: NA
CDR3 DNA: TGTGCCAGCAGTAAGCTGACAGGAACCTACGAGCAGTACTTC; CDR3 protein: CASSKLTGTYEQYF; clone size: few; V gene: TRBV6-1; J gene: TRBJ2-7; D gene: NA
CDR3 DNA: TGTGCCAGCAGTTTAATTCTGGGACAGACCAGGCATGAGACCCAGTACTTC; CDR3 protein: CASSLILGQTRHETQYF; clone size: few; V gene: TRBV27; J gene: TRBJ2-5; D gene: TRBD1
CDR3 DNA: TGTGCCAGCAGCTCACCGGTACGCGGAGGAACCGGGGAGCTGTTTTTT; CDR3 protein: CASSSPVRGGTGELFF; clone size: few; V gene: TRBV7-4; J gene: TRBJ2-2; D gene: NA
CDR3 DNA: TGTGCCAGCAGACTGGGGACGGTGAACACTGAAGCTTTCTTT; CDR3 protein: CASRLGTVNTEAFF; clone size: NA; V gene: TRBV5-5; J gene: TRBJ1-1; D gene: NA
CDR3 DNA: TGTGCCAGCAGGCGGCCAGGGCTATCCGACTACGAGCAGTACTTC; CDR3 protein: CASRRPGLSDYEQYF; clone size: few; V gene: TRBV6-2/TRBV6-3; J gene: TRBJ2-7; D gene: NA
CDR3 DNA: TGTGCCAGCAGCTTAGCCAAGGGGTCGAACGATGAGCAGTTCTTC; CDR3 protein: CASSLAKGSNDEQFF; clone size: NA; V gene: TRBV7-9; J gene: TRBJ2-1; D gene: NA